This T cell receptor beta chain was recorded in a study of OX40 agonist ivuxolimab in advanced cancers. Notes on the study in general: At doses 0.1 to 3.0 mg/kg, CD4+ and CD8+ clones expanded.

The CDR3 consists of 15 residues. V lost 1 base to trimming and J lost 11 bases, with 19 bases between them. Germline loops: CDR1 SGHAT, CDR2 FQNNGV. With regard to this clone: Its matching antigen is unknown.

Libraries were prepared by immunoSEQ multiplex PCR; TCRdb keeps only in-frame clonotypes and omits some of them. The sample yields more than 50,000 clones, approximately 86% seen once. The receptor comes from an adult with an advanced solid tumor such as melanoma, head and neck, liver or kidney cancer. Sequences were derived from CD4+ or CD8+ T cells sorted from blood, sampled in a trial of the OX40 agonist ivuxolimab. The chain links TRBV11-2 to TRBJ2-3; D is perhaps TRBD2 (7 bases). The CDR3 nucleotides are TGTGCCAGCAGCTTAGGAGAGGGGGGGACTTCCTGGCAGTATTTT. It yields the protein CASSLGEGGTSWQYF.